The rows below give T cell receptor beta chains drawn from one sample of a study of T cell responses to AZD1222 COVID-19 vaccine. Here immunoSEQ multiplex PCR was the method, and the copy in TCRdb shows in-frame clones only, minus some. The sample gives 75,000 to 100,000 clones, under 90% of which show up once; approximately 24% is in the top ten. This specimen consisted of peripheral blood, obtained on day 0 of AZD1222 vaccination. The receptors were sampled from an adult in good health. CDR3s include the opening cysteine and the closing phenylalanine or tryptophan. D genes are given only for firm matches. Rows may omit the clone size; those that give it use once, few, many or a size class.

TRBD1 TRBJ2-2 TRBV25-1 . TGTGCCATCAGGGGGACAGGGGTTACCGGGGAGCTGTTTTTT CAIRGTGVTGELFF
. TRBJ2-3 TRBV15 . TGTGCCACCAGCGCAGACAGCTTTACAGATACGCAGTATTTT CATSADSFTDTQYF
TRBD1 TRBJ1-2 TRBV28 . TGTGCCATTCGCCGGACAGGGTCTAACTATGGCTACACCTTC CAIRRTGSNYGYTF
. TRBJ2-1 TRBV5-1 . TGCGCCAGCAGCTTGGCGGTTACGGTAGTAGGGGATGAGCAGTTCTTC CASSLAVTVVGDEQFF
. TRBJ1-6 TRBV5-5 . TGTGCCAGCAGCTCGGACGGCCCGAGCTCCTATAATTCACCCCTCCACTTT CASSSDGPSSYNSPLHF
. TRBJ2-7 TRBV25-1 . TGTGCCAGCAGTGGGACCGCAACATCCCAGTACTTC CASSGTATSQYF
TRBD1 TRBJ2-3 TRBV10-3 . TGTGCCATCAATCAAGGACAGGGGGGGGCAGATACGCAGTATTTT CAINQGQGGADTQYF
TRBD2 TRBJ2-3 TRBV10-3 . TGTGCCATCACTTCACTAGCGGGAGTGTCAGATACGCAGTATTTT CAITSLAGVSDTQYF
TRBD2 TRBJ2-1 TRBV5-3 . TGTGCCAGAAGCTCTACAGCGGGAGGGTTTAGGAATGAGCAGTTCTTC CARSSTAGGFRNEQFF
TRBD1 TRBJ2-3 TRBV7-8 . TGTGCCAGCAGCCGATTGCAGGGGGCCCCTGGGGCAGATACGCAGTATTTT CASSRLQGAPGADTQYF
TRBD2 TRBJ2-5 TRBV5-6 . TGTGCCAGCAGCTTGGTTAGTAGCGGGATGATGGGGGAGACCCAGTACTTC CASSLVSSGMMGETQYF
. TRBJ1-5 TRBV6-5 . TGTGCCAGCAGTCCCCTCGCCCAGCCCCAGCATTTT CASSPLAQPQHF
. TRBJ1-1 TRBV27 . TGTGCCAGCAACGACAGATCGAACACTGAAGCTTTCTTT CASNDRSNTEAFF
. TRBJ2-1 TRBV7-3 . TGTGCCAGCAGCTTAACGAAAGTATCATACAATGAGCAGTTCTTC CASSLTKVSYNEQFF
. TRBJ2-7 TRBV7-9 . TGTGCCAGCAGCTCACAGGACGGGGAGCAGTACTTC CASSSQDGEQYF
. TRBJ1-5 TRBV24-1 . TGTGCCACCAGTGCCCGAGACTTCAATCAGCCCCAGCATTTT CATSARDFNQPQHF
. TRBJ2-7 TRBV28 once TGTGCCACTTACACGGAGGGGATTTGGGAGCAGTACTTC CATYTEGIWEQYF
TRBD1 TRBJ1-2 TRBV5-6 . TGTGCCAGCTACTTCCAGGGGGCGCGGAACTATGGCTACACCTTC CASYFQGARNYGYTF
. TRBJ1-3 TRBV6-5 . TGTGCCAGCAGTTACTCGGGGGGGGCCGGTGGAAACACCATATATTTT CASSYSGGAGGNTIYF
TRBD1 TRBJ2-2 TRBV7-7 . TGTGCTAGCAGCTTCTTAGACAGGGGCCTCGCGAACACCGGGGAGCTGTTTTTT CASSFLDRGLANTGELFF
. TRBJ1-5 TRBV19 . TGTGCCAGTAATCCGTGGAATCAGCCCCAGCATTTT CASNPWNQPQHF
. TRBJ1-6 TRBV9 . TGTGCCAGCGGTGTATCCTCTAATTCACCCCTCCACTTT CASGVSSNSPLHF
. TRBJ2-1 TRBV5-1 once TGCGCCAGCAGCTTGAGCGGCTGGAGCTCCTACAATGAGCAGTTCTTC CASSLSGWSSYNEQFF
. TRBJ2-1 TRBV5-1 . TGCGCCAGCAGGGCAGCAAGCTCCTACAATGAGCAGTTCTTC CASRAASSYNEQFF
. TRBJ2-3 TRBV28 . TGTGCCAGCAGTCCTGGTGGCGGCACAGATACGCAGTATTTT CASSPGGGTDTQYF
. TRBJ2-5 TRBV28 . TGTGCCAGCAGTTCTTTGAGGGGGAGGGGGCCTCGGGAGACCCAGTACTTC CASSSLRGRGPRETQYF
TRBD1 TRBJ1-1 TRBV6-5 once TGTGCAGCAGGGGGCGAAATGAACACTGAAGCTTTCTTT CAAGGEMNTEAFF
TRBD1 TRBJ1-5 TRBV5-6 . TGTGCCGTGGGGACAGGGGGAGGGGGCAATCAGCCCCAGCATTTT CAVGTGGGGNQPQHF
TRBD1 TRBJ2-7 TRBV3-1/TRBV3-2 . TGTGCCAGCAGCCAGCGAGGACAGGGGAGCTCCTACGAGCAGTACTTC CASSQRGQGSSYEQYF